This record covers a single T cell receptor (beta chain). Profiled with immunoSEQ multiplex PCR; TCRdb holds only in-frame clones, not every one. The table shows roughly 190,000 clones, with roughly 89% occurring only once. CDR1 is SGHTA and CDR2 is FQGNSA in the germline V gene. With V trimmed by 3 bases and J by 6 bases, 13 bases remained unmatched. This CDR3 comprises 17 residues. The sample belongs to a study of blood T cell repertoires in COVID-19. Living in 25 or so US areas, the participants were between roughly 18 and 89 years of age. Cohort assignment relied on participant-reported clinical history.

The TCR sequence derives from a woman in her 30s who had been exposed to COVID-19. V gene TRBV7-2 combines with J gene TRBJ1-4; 7 bases fit TRBD1. Sequenced: PBMCs or T cells enriched from blood (not recorded which). CDR3 protein: CASSFFYRGSLDEKLFF. In DNA, the CDR3 is TGTGCCAGCAGCTTCTTCTACAGGGGTAGTCTCGATGAAAAACTGTTTTTT. Full variable domain (remainder filled in from reference TRBV7-2 and TRBJ1-4): GAGVSQSPSNKVTEKGKDVELRCDPISGHTALYWYRQSLGQGLEFLIYFQGNSAPDKSGLPSDRFSAERTGGSVSTLTIQRTQQEDSAVYLCASSFFYRGSLDEKLFFGSGTQLSVL.